What follows is one T cell receptor (beta chain) and its context. TCRdb reanalysed the 5' RACE reads using MiXCR and keeps one entry per CDR3 protein. The sample lists tens of thousands of distinct CDR3 sequences, almost 25% occurring once. CDR1 SGHDT and CDR2 YYEEEE come from the germline V gene. The CDR3 loop spans 14 amino acids. Between the trimmed V and J ends, which lost 0 bases and 4 bases, there was a span of 10 bases. This chain joins TRBV5-6 and TRBJ2-5, with D unclear. This clonotype originated in a female donor with breast cancer. Material for sequencing was tumor-infiltrating naive CD4+ T cells sorted from the breast tumor. Regarding subset: naive CD4+ T cells, CD4+CD45RA+CD25-. CDR3 sequence reads: CASSLGVLGETQYF. The DNA for the CDR3 is TGTGCCAGCAGCTTGGGAGTTTTAGGAGAGACCCAGTACTTC.